The 19 T cell receptor beta chains presented below share a single source sample, sequenced in a study of T cell responses to AZD1222 COVID-19 vaccine. Only in-frame clones appear in the TCRdb table, and some are missing; sequencing was by immunoSEQ multiplex PCR. This sample has under 120,000 clones, with 70% to 90% found just once. Here the sequenced sample was peripheral blood, taken 28 days after the second AZD1222 dose. The receptors come from an adult who received the AZD1222 COVID-19 vaccine.

The chain links TRBV28 to TRBJ1-2; perhaps TRBD1 as D (6 bases). Germline CDR1 reads MDHEN; CDR2 reads SYDVKM. Trimming left V 2 bases short and J 5 bases short, with 15 bases between. This CDR3 has 15 amino acids. CDR3 protein: CASSLGGERVYGYTF. In DNA form, the CDR3 reads TGTGCCAGCAGTTTAGGGGGCGAGAGAGTTTATGGCTACACCTTC.

V usage is TRBV19 and J usage is TRBJ1-2; unclear D gene. V was cut by 5 bases and J by 4 bases, with 5 bases left in between. This CDR3 is 11 amino acids long. The V gene's germline CDR1 is LNHDA and CDR2 SQIVND (reference sequence). The CDR3 nucleotides read TGTGCCAGTAGTTCGCGCTATGGCTACACCTTC. Translated, it gives CASSSRYGYTF.

The V and J genes are TRBV30 and TRBJ2-6; TRBD1 agrees at 9 bases. The V gene end was trimmed by 8 bases and the J gene end by 0 bases; junction bases not matched to a gene: 8. Germline V CDR1 and CDR2: GTSNPN, SVGIG (reference sequence). The CDR3 consists of 16 residues. CDR3 sequence reads: CASEQGASSGANVLTF. The CDR3 coding sequence is TGTGCCAGCGAACAGGGGGCTAGCTCTGGGGCCAACGTCCTGACTTTC.

CDR3 nucleotides: TGTGCCAGTAGTCAAGCGAGCGCCTACGAGCAGTACTTC. This codes for CASSQASAYEQYF. This chain uses TRBV19 with TRBJ2-7; D remains unclear. Germline V CDR1 and CDR2: LNHDA, SQIVND (reference sequence). The CDR3 has 13 amino acids. The germline V and J ends were trimmed by 5 bases and 2 bases, with 10 bases remaining between them.

The chain has TRBV24-1 and TRBJ2-2; 8 bases agree with TRBD1. This CDR3 spans 14 amino acids. V was clipped by 4 bases and J by 3 bases; unmatched bases: 0. Germline V gene data show CDR1 as KGHDR and CDR2 as SFDVKD. The CDR3 loop is CATSEGQDTGELFF. The CDR3 DNA sequence: TGTGCCACCAGTGAGGGACAGGACACCGGGGAGCTGTTTTTT.

The DNA for the CDR3 is TGTGCCAGCAGTTTACCAGCGGGGACAAATGAGCAGTTCTTC. Translated, it gives CASSLPAGTNEQFF. The chain couples TRBV28 to TRBJ2-1, with D possibly matching TRBD2 (7 bases). The CDR3 covers 14 residues. Trimming took 2 bases from V and 7 from J, leaving 12 bases between them. CDR1 and CDR2 from the germline V gene are MDHEN and SYDVKM.

The chain links TRBV5-4 to TRBJ2-1; either TRBD1 or TRBD2 may supply D (6 bases each). Germline values: CDR1 SGHNT, CDR2 YYREEE (reference sequence). The V end was cut by 2 bases, the J end by 4 bases, with 16 bases between. CDR3 length: 16 residues. CDR3 nucleotide sequence: TGTGCCAGCAGCTTTGTAGTCGGGGGCTTTTACAATGAGCAGTTCTTC. Amino acid sequence: CASSFVVGGFYNEQFF.

The CDR3 DNA reads as TGTGCCAGCTCACCAATGAGAGAGAACACTGAAGCTTTCTTT. As protein: CASSPMRENTEAFF. The chain has TRBV18 and TRBJ1-1; D is undetermined. Germline V CDR1 and CDR2: KGHSH, LQKENI. Trimming cost V 2 bases and J 1 base, with 8 bases left between them. The CDR3 sequence is 14 residues long.

V and J are TRBV9 and TRBJ2-5; D remains ambiguous. The CDR3 covers 15 residues. The ends were cut back, 1 base at V and 2 bases at J, with 12 bases in the middle. The V gene's germline CDR1 is SGDLS and CDR2 YYNGEE. The CDR3 DNA reads TGTGCCAGCAGCGTAACCTCATGGCAGCAAGAGACCCAGTACTTC. This sequence encodes CASSVTSWQQETQYF.

This chain uses TRBV3-1 (or the pseudogene TRBV3-2) with TRBJ2-1, with 8 bases fitting TRBD2. With 5 bases clipped from V and 6 bases from J, the junction kept 6 bases outside the gene matches. The CDR3 runs 14 residues. The V gene's germline CDR1 is LGHDT and CDR2 YNNKEL (reference sequence). The CDR3 DNA reads TGTGCCAGCAGCAGACGGGGACTAGTCAATGAGCAGTTCTTC. It encodes CASSRRGLVNEQFF.

V is TRBV5-1 and J is TRBJ2-1; 8 bases align to TRBD1. V shed 0 bases and J 6 bases; nucleotides not matched to a gene: 5. The CDR3 consists of 15 residues. Germline V lookup: CDR1 SGHRS, CDR2 YFSETQ. The CDR3 reads CASSLVQGDSNEQFF. In DNA, the CDR3 is TGCGCCAGCAGCTTGGTACAGGGGGATAGCAATGAGCAGTTCTTC.

The rearrangement joins TRBV4-2 to TRBJ1-2; weak D call: TRBD1 (6 bases). Germline V gene data show CDR1 as LGHNA and CDR2 as YNFKEQ. The CDR3 runs 16 residues. Trimming shortened V by 3 bases and J by 0 bases, and 14 bases separated the two germline ends. The CDR3 bases are TGTGCCAGCAGCCAGGCAGGACAGCGAGCTAACTATGGCTACACCTTC. This translates into CASSQAGQRANYGYTF.

V gene TRBV4-1 combines with J gene TRBJ2-7; D may be TRBD1 (6 bases). The CDR3 is 16 residues long. The V end lost 3 bases, the J end lost 2 bases, and 17 bases lay between the germline ends. In germline, CDR1 is MGHRA, CDR2 YSYEKL. CDR3 sequence (DNA): TGCGCCAGCAGCCAGCCGGGGACACCAAACCCCTACGAGCAGTACTTC. The encoded protein is CASSQPGTPNPYEQYF.

This chain joins TRBV9 and TRBJ1-5, with 8 bases aligning to TRBD1. Per germline, CDR1 SGDLS and CDR2 YYNGEE. The CDR3 has 14 amino acids. The trim removed 4 bases at V and 5 bases at J, leaving 5 bases unmatched. Here the CDR3 reads CASSPDRVYQPQHF. In DNA, the CDR3 is TGTGCCAGCAGCCCGGACAGGGTCTATCAGCCCCAGCATTTT.

This chain connects TRBV7-2 to TRBJ2-1, with a weak D call TRBD1 (5 bases). The CDR3 sequence is 14 residues long. CDR1 and CDR2 from the germline V gene are SGHTA and FQGNSA. V was shortened by 5 bases and J by 9 bases, with 17 bases between the two germline ends. Written as DNA, the CDR3 is TGTGCCAGCAGCAGCCAGGGCCTAGTGGGTGAGCAGTTCTTC. Translation gives CASSSQGLVGEQFF.

V gene TRBV14 combines with J gene TRBJ1-1, with 8 bases fitting TRBD1. The ends lost 3 bases at V and 1 base at J; junction bases unmatched: 4. The germline gives CDR1 SGHDN, CDR2 FVKESK. The CDR3 runs to 15 residues. CDR3 loop: CASSQRTGKNTEAFF. The CDR3, as DNA: TGTGCCAGCAGCCAGAGGACAGGGAAGAACACTGAAGCTTTCTTT.

The V call is TRBV7-6, the J call TRBJ2-1; 10 bases map to TRBD2. Germline CDR1 is SGHVS and CDR2 is FNYEAQ. Trimming at V came to 5 bases and at J to 2 bases, leaving 3 bases not matched to a gene. This CDR3 contains 15 residues. CDR3 in amino acids: CASSRSGRAYNEQFF. As DNA, the CDR3 is TGTGCCAGCAGCCGCAGCGGGAGGGCCTACAATGAGCAGTTCTTC.

In this sample, this clone turned up once. The chain combines TRBV4-1 with TRBJ2-2; a possible D gene is TRBD1 (6 bases). Germline-derived CDR1 and CDR2 are MGHRA and YSYEKL. Trimming shortened V by 1 base and J by 0 bases, and 15 bases separated the two germline ends. The length of the CDR3 is 18 residues. The CDR3 region has the DNA TGCGCCAGCAGCCAAGTTTACAGGGCTCCCCCGAACACCGGGGAGCTGTTTTTT. Its translation: CASSQVYRAPPNTGELFF.

The gene calls are TRBV28 and TRBJ2-7; the match to TRBD2 covers 14 bases. The V segment lost 6 bases and the J segment 5 bases; nucleotides outside the gene matches: 9. The CDR3 has 16 residues. Looked up from germline, CDR1 is MDHEN and CDR2 is SYDVKM. The CDR3 is CASRTPGLAGVNEQYF. The DNA for the CDR3 is TGTGCCAGCAGAACTCCGGGACTAGCGGGAGTCAACGAGCAGTACTTC.